This entry lists 28 T cell receptor beta chains sequenced from one sample in a study of shared clonotypes between healthy human individuals. Using immunoSEQ multiplex PCR, the repertoire was profiled, and TCRdb retains in-frame clones only, with some absent. The sample consists of about 2.2 million clones, 93% of them appearing once. Naive CD8 cells lacked CD45RO and underwent positive selection for CCR7, leaving out terminally differentiated effector memory CD45RA+ cells. Sequencing input: naive CD8+ T cells from PBMCs. The receptors stem from a man aged 18 to 30 in good health. Some clones in this sample may be carry-over from other donors' samples.

The genes are TRBV25-1 and TRBJ1-4, with a weak D call TRBD1 (5 bases). From germline, CDR1 is MGHDK and CDR2 SYGVNS. Trimming cost V 1 base and J 3 bases, with 15 bases left between them. The CDR3 runs 17 residues. The CDR3 DNA follows: TGTGCCAGCAGTGAATTAGGGGCGTACGCGGCTAATGAAAAACTGTTTTTT. It yields the protein CASSELGAYAANEKLFF.

The chain combines TRBV7-7 with TRBJ2-2; D perhaps matches TRBD1 (6 bases). Germline values: CDR1 SSHAT, CDR2 FNYEAQ (reference sequence). V was trimmed by 3 bases and J by 4 bases, leaving 18 bases between them. CDR3 length: 17 amino acids. The CDR3 region has the DNA TGTGCCAGCAGCTTGGAATTTTCGGGCAGGGGCACCGGGGAGCTGTTTTTT. Protein sequence: CASSLEFSGRGTGELFF.

J is TRBJ1-1 and V is TRBV18; D is ambiguous. The V end was cut by 6 bases, the J end by 3 bases, with 14 bases between. The V gene's germline CDR1 is KGHSH and CDR2 LQKENI. There are 14 residues in the CDR3. The CDR3 loop reads CASSLQNTDTEAFF. The CDR3 DNA reads as TGTGCCAGCTCTCTACAAAACACGGACACTGAAGCTTTCTTT.

This chain joins TRBV5-6 and TRBJ2-1, with 10 bases fitting TRBD2. Trimming removed 0 bases from V and 7 bases from J; junction bases left unmatched: 10. Germline CDR1 and CDR2: SGHDT and YYEEEE. The CDR3 has 17 amino acids. The chain's CDR3 is CASSLARRIAGGNEQFF. CDR3 bases: TGTGCCAGCAGCTTGGCCAGGCGAATAGCGGGGGGTAATGAGCAGTTCTTC.

This sequence joins TRBV7-6 and TRBJ2-3, with D tentatively TRBD2 (6 bases). This CDR3 has 15 residues. V lost 5 bases and J 8 bases, leaving 20 bases between the germline ends. Germline CDR1 SGHVS, CDR2 FNYEAQ. CDR3 nucleotide sequence: TGTGCCAGCAGCGGCTCGGGACTCCACCCCCCTACGCAGTATTTT. This translates into CASSGSGLHPPTQYF.

The chain recombines TRBV4-2 with TRBJ1-1, with D unresolved. This CDR3 comprises 13 residues. Germline CDR1 and CDR2: LGHNA and YNFKEQ. Between the trimmed V and J ends, which lost 1 base and 3 bases, there was a span of 6 bases. In nucleotides, the CDR3 is TGTGCCAGCAGCCAAGCCTGGGACACTGAAGCTTTCTTT. It codes for CASSQAWDTEAFF.

The chain is built from TRBV19 and TRBJ2-2, with 8 bases that match TRBD2. The germline CDR1 and CDR2 sequences are LNHDA and SQIVND (reference sequence). This CDR3 has 20 amino acids. Losses at the gene ends were 0 bases for V and 1 base for J; bases not matched to a gene: 13. The CDR3 loop is CASSIDTVTGLALNTGELFF. In DNA form, the CDR3 reads TGTGCCAGTAGTATAGATACGGTCACAGGACTAGCCTTGAACACCGGGGAGCTGTTTTTT.

This sequence joins TRBV29-1 and TRBJ2-3, with 10 bases identical to TRBD2. Germline trimming cut 1 base from V and 6 bases from J; bases unmatched to any gene: 4. Germline CDR1 and CDR2: SQVTM and ANQGSEA. The CDR3 length is 14 residues. CDR3 sequence: CSVEGTSGGDTQYF. The CDR3, as DNA: TGCAGCGTTGAAGGGACTAGCGGAGGTGATACGCAGTATTTT.

This clone has a single count. The chain combines TRBV6-5 with TRBJ2-7; 10 bases agree with TRBD2. The J segment lost 0 bases and the V segment lost 5 bases, leaving 4 bases of the junction unmatched. The CDR3 totals 15 residues. Germline V gene lookup returns CDR1 MNHEY and CDR2 SVGAGI. CDR3 coding DNA: TGTGCCAGCAGTACTAGCGGGGCCTACTCCTACGAGCAGTACTTC. It codes for CASSTSGAYSYEQYF.

The chain couples TRBV28 to TRBJ2-7, with 8 bases aligning to TRBD2. The CDR3 has 15 amino acids. Germline V gene data show CDR1 as MDHEN and CDR2 as SYDVKM. The J segment lost 3 bases and the V segment lost 6 bases, leaving 10 bases of the junction unmatched. CDR3 loop: CASSSQPGGDYEQYF. The CDR3 DNA is TGTGCCAGCAGCTCCCAGCCGGGAGGGGACTACGAGCAGTACTTC.

The chain carries TRBV7-9 and TRBJ2-5, with a tentative D call TRBD2 (5 bases). Germline CDR1 SEHNR, CDR2 FQNEAQ (reference sequence). V lost 2 bases to trimming and J lost 5 bases, with 15 bases between them. The CDR3 consists of 15 residues. The CDR3 DNA reads TGTGCCAGCAGCTTATTAGCCGGGGTACGGGAGACCCAGTACTTC. It specifies CASSLLAGVRETQYF.

This chain uses TRBV5-6 with TRBJ2-7, with D possibly matching TRBD1 (6 bases). The V and J ends lost 4 bases and 7 bases respectively, with 18 bases between them. Germline CDR1 and CDR2: SGHDT and YYEEEE. The CDR3 is 14 residues long. The CDR3 loop reads CASSTGHGVREQYF. CDR3 nucleotides: TGTGCCAGCAGCACGGGACATGGGGTTAGAGAGCAGTACTTC.

This sequence joins TRBV28 and TRBJ2-3, with unresolved D. The CDR3 extends over 15 amino acids. Looked up from germline, CDR1 is MDHEN and CDR2 is SYDVKM. V gave up 2 bases and J gave up 2 bases, with 11 bases separating them. The CDR3 region is CASSLGHKNTDTQYF. The CDR3 DNA sequence: TGTGCCAGCAGTTTAGGTCACAAGAACACAGATACGCAGTATTTT.

The chain recombines TRBV7-7 with TRBJ2-2, with TRBD2 identical over 12 bases. The CDR3 sequence is 16 residues long. CDR1 SSHAT and CDR2 FNYEAQ come from the germline V gene (reference sequence). As DNA, the CDR3 is TGTTACCTTAGACTAGCGGGAGATGGGAACACCGGGGAGCTGTTTTTT. This gives the protein CYLRLAGDGNTGELFF.

Comment on this clone: In the same sample, other DNA sequences code for this CDR3. V is TRBV28 and J is TRBJ2-1; 11 positions agree with TRBD2. Germline values: CDR1 MDHEN, CDR2 SYDVKM. J gave up 5 bases and V 8 bases, and 5 bases lay outside the gene matches. The CDR3 covers 14 residues. DNA of the CDR3: TGTGCCAGCTCGCTAGCGGGAGGTGACAATGAGCAGTTCTTC. Translated, it gives CASSLAGGDNEQFF. The full variable domain, rest sourced from reference TRBV28 and TRBJ2-1, is DVKVTQSSRYLVKRTGEKVFLECVQDMDHENMFWYRQDPGLGLRLIYFSYDVKMKEKGDIPEGYSVSREKKERFSLILESASTNQTSMYLCASSLAGGDNEQFFGPGTRLTVL.

This sequence joins TRBV4-3 and TRBJ2-1; D uncertain. Germline assignment: CDR1 LGHNA and CDR2 YSLEER. The V and J ends lost 3 bases and 0 bases respectively, with 15 bases between them. The CDR3 is made up of 17 amino acids. The CDR3 here is CASSQQYHYNSYNEQFF. The CDR3 nucleotides read TGCGCCAGCAGCCAGCAATATCATTATAACTCCTACAATGAGCAGTTCTTC.

A single count supports this clone. The chain joins TRBV5-6 to TRBJ1-3, with 12 bases matching TRBD1. CDR1 is SGHDT, CDR2 YYEEEE, per germline. After removal of 4 bases from V and 5 bases from J, the junction contained 4 bases not matched to a gene. CDR3 size: 15 residues. The CDR3: CASSGGQGARNTIYF. In DNA, the CDR3 is TGTGCCAGCAGCGGGGGACAGGGGGCAAGAAACACCATATATTTT.

On this clone: The same CDR3 arises from other DNA sequences in this sample as well. The rearrangement links TRBV28 to TRBJ1-1; D possibly corresponds to TRBD1 (5 bases). V lost 3 bases to trimming and J lost 0 bases, with 5 bases between them. The CDR3 length is 13 residues. Germline CDR1 is MDHEN and CDR2 is SYDVKM. The CDR3 loop is CASSLGVNTEAFF. The CDR3 DNA follows: TGTGCCAGCAGTTTGGGGGTGAACACTGAAGCTTTCTTT. Based on the CDR3 plus reference TRBV28 and TRBJ1-1, the full variable domain is DVKVTQSSRYLVKRTGEKVFLECVQDMDHENMFWYRQDPGLGLRLIYFSYDVKMKEKGDIPEGYSVSREKKERFSLILESASTNQTSMYLCASSLGVNTEAFFGQGTRLTVV.

The rearrangement joins TRBV28 to TRBJ2-3; D is possibly TRBD2 (5 bases). Trimming left V 2 bases short and J 6 bases short, with 9 bases between. The CDR3 consists of 13 residues. Per germline, CDR1 MDHEN and CDR2 SYDVKM. The DNA of the CDR3 is TGTGCCAGCAGTTTACTAGCAATCGATACGCAGTATTTT. It yields the protein CASSLLAIDTQYF.

The rearrangement uses TRBV7-9 and TRBJ2-3; tentative D call: TRBD2 (5 bases). CDR1 and CDR2 from the germline V gene are SEHNR and FQNEAQ (reference sequence). This CDR3 has 13 residues. With 4 bases removed from V and 4 bases from J, the gap between germline ends came to 9 bases. CDR3 coding DNA: TGTGCCAGCAGCTCCCCGGGGTCAGATACGCAGTATTTT. This gives the protein CASSSPGSDTQYF.

This clone was detected only a few times. This may be a read error, as it is one base from a much larger clone. Distinct nucleotide sequences in the sample also encode this CDR3. In DNA form, the CDR3 reads TGTGCCAGCAGCTTAGGGGCAGATACGCAGTATTTT. Its protein product is CASSLGADTQYF. V gene TRBV7-3 combines with J gene TRBJ2-3; no definite D call. The germline V gene encodes CDR1 SGHTA and CDR2 FQGTGA. Trimming stripped 2 bases from V and 4 bases from J, with 4 bases between. This CDR3 has 12 residues.

This chain joins TRBV4-1 and TRBJ1-2; 8 nucleotides agree with TRBD1. Germline values: CDR1 MGHRA, CDR2 YSYEKL. The CDR3 loop spans 17 amino acids. The ends lost 2 bases at V and 4 bases at J; junction bases unmatched: 12. The CDR3 bases are TGCGCCAGCAGCCAACAAACGAAACAGGGGGTCTTCTATGGCTACACCTTC. It yields the protein CASSQQTKQGVFYGYTF.

The V gene is TRBV6-5, the J gene TRBJ2-5, with D possibly TRBD1 on 5 matching bases. CDR3 size: 14 residues. The ends were cut back, 5 bases at V and 2 bases at J, with 12 bases in the middle. CDR1 is MNHEY and CDR2 is SVGAGI in the germline V gene. The CDR3 sequence: CASSSDSSQETQYF. In nucleotides, the CDR3 is TGTGCCAGCAGTAGCGACAGTTCACAAGAGACCCAGTACTTC.

The chain employs TRBV7-6 and TRBJ2-3, with TRBD2 identical over 8 bases. Trimming cost V 1 base and J 5 bases; bases outside gene matches: 8. This CDR3 spans 16 amino acids. Germline assignment: CDR1 SGHVS and CDR2 FNYEAQ. CDR3 in amino acids: CASSLETSANLDTQYF. DNA of the CDR3: TGTGCCAGCAGCTTAGAGACTAGCGCCAACCTAGATACGCAGTATTTT.

The chain has TRBV28 and TRBJ2-7, with 16 bases matching TRBD2. The V segment lost 9 bases and the J segment 3 bases; nucleotides outside the gene matches: 11. Germline V lookup: CDR1 MDHEN, CDR2 SYDVKM. The CDR3 spans 17 residues. CDR3 amino acids: CASSGTSGRAGDYEQYF. CDR3 DNA: TGTGCCAGTTCCGGGACTAGCGGGAGGGCGGGGGACTACGAGCAGTACTTC.

This rearrangement joins TRBV5-4 to TRBJ2-2, with D uncertain. The CDR3 spans 14 residues. Germline V gene sequence: CDR1 SGHNT, CDR2 YYREEE (reference sequence). V was pared by 0 bases and J by 0 bases, with 3 bases between. The DNA of the CDR3 is TGTGCCAGCAGCTTGGTGCCGAACACCGGGGAGCTGTTTTTT. It yields the protein CASSLVPNTGELFF.

This chain joins TRBV27 and TRBJ1-2; TRBD1 matches at 8 bases. This CDR3 comprises 15 residues. Germline V lookup: CDR1 MNHEY, CDR2 SMNVEV (reference sequence). The V gene end was trimmed by 4 bases and the J gene end by 8 bases; junction bases not matched to a gene: 12. The CDR3 bases are TGTGCCAGCAGTTCAGACAGGGGCCATTCCTGGGGCTACACCTTC. Protein: CASSSDRGHSWGYTF.

The chain recombines TRBV11-2 with TRBJ2-2, with D unresolved. In germline, CDR1 is SGHAT, CDR2 FQNNGV. V shed 3 bases and J shed 5 bases, with 13 bases lying between them. The CDR3 sequence is 15 residues long. DNA of the CDR3: TGTGCCAGCAGCTTTATCAGCAAAGGTACCGGGGAGCTGTTTTTT. Its translation: CASSFISKGTGELFF.